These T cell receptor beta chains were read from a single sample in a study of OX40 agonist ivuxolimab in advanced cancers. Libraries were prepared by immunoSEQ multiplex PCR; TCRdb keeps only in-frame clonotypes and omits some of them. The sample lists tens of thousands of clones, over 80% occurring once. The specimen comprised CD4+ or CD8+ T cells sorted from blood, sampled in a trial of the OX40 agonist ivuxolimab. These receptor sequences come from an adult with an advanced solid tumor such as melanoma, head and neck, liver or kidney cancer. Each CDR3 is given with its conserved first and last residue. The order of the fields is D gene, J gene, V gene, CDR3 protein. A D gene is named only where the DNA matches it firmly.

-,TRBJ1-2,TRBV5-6,CASSLEGLYTF
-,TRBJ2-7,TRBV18,CASSPQGGGAEQYF
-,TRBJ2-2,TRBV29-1,CTVRYTGELFF
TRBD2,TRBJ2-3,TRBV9,CASSKGTSGGGTDTQYF
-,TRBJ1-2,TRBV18,CASSPPGLLNYGYTF
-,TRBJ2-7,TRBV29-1,CSVEGRRSDGEQYF
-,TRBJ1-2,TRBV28,CASTDTDFYGYTF
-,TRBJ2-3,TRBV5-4,CASSLRQLDTDTQYF
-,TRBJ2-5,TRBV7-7,CASSLGGPQETQYF
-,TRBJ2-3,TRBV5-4,CASSLVAGESTDTQYF
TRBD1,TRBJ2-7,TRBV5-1,CASSLSGQRSYEQYF
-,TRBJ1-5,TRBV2,CASREDSLRRQPQHF
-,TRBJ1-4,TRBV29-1,CSVGWRSDEKLFF
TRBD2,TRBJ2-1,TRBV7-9,CASSPPGLAGNEQFF
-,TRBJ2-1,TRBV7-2,CASSFLATNEQFF
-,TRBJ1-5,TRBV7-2,CASSLIASNQPQHF
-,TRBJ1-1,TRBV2,CASRRSGMNTEAFF
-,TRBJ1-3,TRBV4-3,CASSRGSGNRDGNTIYF
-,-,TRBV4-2,CASSQKGDYEQYF
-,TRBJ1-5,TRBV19,CASSIGFPDQPQHF
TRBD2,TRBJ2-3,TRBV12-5,CASGLVLAGGTDTQYF
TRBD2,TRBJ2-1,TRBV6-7,CASTQVEGTSGYRTRNEQFF
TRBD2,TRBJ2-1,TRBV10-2,CASRDFGLAVDNEQFF
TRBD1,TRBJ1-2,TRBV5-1,CASSPGQVLGYTF
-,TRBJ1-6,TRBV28,CASSFIVALGYNSPLHF
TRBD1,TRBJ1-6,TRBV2,CASSGDRVNSPLHF
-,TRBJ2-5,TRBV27,CASNPNGGATRRETQYF
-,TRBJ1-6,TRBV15,CATSRAGLRNSPLHF
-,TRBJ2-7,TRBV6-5,CASTGPTYEQYF
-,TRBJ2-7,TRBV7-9,CASSPPASYEQYF